This passage covers 22 T cell receptor beta chains from one sample sequenced in a study of identical twins. TCRdb ran MiXCR on the 5' RACE reads and lists one entry per CDR3 protein. Here the sample spans about 570,000 distinct CDR3 sequences, just under 10% being singletons. The same data also contributed to another study, on yellow fever vaccine responses in identical twins.

Sequencing was done on a sample of PBMCs. The source of these receptors is a woman aged 18-29 years in good health.

The gene calls are TRBV6-5 and TRBJ2-7; no clear D. This CDR3 has 14 amino acids. From germline, CDR1 is MNHEY and CDR2 SVGAGI. V was shortened by 6 bases and J by 1 base, with 13 bases between the two germline ends. The CDR3 spells CASSYDIESYEQYF. Written as DNA, the CDR3 is TGTGCCAGCAGCTATGACATTGAGTCCTACGAGCAGTACTTC.

This chain links TRBV11-1 with TRBJ2-7; D is possibly TRBD1 or TRBD2 (5 bases each). The CDR3 length is 18 residues. Per the germline V gene, CDR1 is SGHAT and CDR2 is FQDESV (reference sequence). V lost 7 bases and J 0 bases, leaving 25 bases between the germline ends. Here the CDR3 reads CASTTGSQKGKSSYEQYF. CDR3 DNA: TGTGCCAGCACGACTGGGAGCCAAAAGGGGAAAAGCTCCTACGAGCAGTACTTC.

Comments on this clonotype: Germline is not matched at one junction end, which may reflect a read error. The V and J genes are TRBV5-7 and TRBJ2-2, with TRBD1 matching 7 bases. TRBV5-7 is designated an ORF whose function remains uncertain. The CDR3 totals 16 residues. CDR3 sequence reads: CAISFGLPGGTGELFF. In nucleotides, the CDR3 is TGTGCCATCAGCTTCGGACTCCCAGGGGGCACCGGGGAGCTGTTTTTT.

This clonotype turned up a few times. V gene TRBV12-3 or TRBV12-4 combines with J gene TRBJ2-4; 8 nucleotides match TRBD1. J lost 0 bases, V lost 5 bases, and 6 bases had no gene match. The CDR3 has 16 residues. This chain's CDR3 is CASSPDRGLAKNIQYF. The CDR3 DNA is TGTGCCAGCAGTCCAGACAGGGGACTAGCCAAAAACATTCAGTACTTC.

V and J are TRBV29-1 and TRBJ1-1; maybe TRBD1 (5 bases). Between the trimmed V and J ends, which lost 3 bases and 5 bases, there was a span of 10 bases. Germline V gives CDR1 SQVTM, CDR2 ANQGSEA. This CDR3 contains 12 residues. Written as DNA, the CDR3 is TGCAGCGTTGACCAGGGTTGGACTGAAGCTTTCTTT. As protein: CSVDQGWTEAFF.

The genes are TRBV20-1 and TRBJ2-1; TRBD1 or TRBD2 may be the D gene (5 bases each). This CDR3 contains 16 residues. The V and J ends lost 0 bases and 2 bases respectively, with 14 bases between them. Per the germline V gene, CDR1 is DFQATT and CDR2 is SNEGSKA (reference sequence). CDR3 sequence reads: CSARDLRGTAYNEQFF. CDR3 bases: TGCAGTGCTAGAGACCTGCGAGGGACGGCCTACAATGAGCAGTTCTTC.

The V and J genes are TRBV5-8 and TRBJ1-3, with 7 bases lining up with TRBD1. In germline, CDR1 is SGHTS, CDR2 YDEGEE. The V gene end was trimmed by 4 bases and the J gene end by 0 bases; junction bases not matched to a gene: 7. The CDR3 is 16 amino acids. The CDR3 sequence is CASSTGQKSSGNTIYF. The CDR3 coding sequence is TGTGCCAGCAGCACGGGACAGAAAAGCTCTGGAAACACCATATATTTT.

This clonotype came up many times. V and J are TRBV7-9 and TRBJ2-2; D remains ambiguous. Trimming removed 6 bases at V and 5 bases at J, with 10 bases between. The germline V gene has CDR1 SEHNR and CDR2 FQNEAQ (reference sequence). The CDR3 extends over 13 amino acids. The CDR3 spells CASRPGGTGELFF. The CDR3 DNA reads TGTGCCAGCAGGCCAGGTGGGACCGGGGAGCTGTTTTTT.

This sequence joins TRBV23-1 and TRBJ2-1, with 7 bases identical to TRBD2. Being an ORF, TRBV23-1 has a function that is uncertain. The CDR3 has 15 residues. The J segment lost 7 bases and the V segment lost 7 bases, leaving 13 bases of the junction unmatched. CDR3: CASTNGEGRRNEQFF. CDR3 nucleotides: TGCGCCAGCACCAACGGGGAGGGCCGGCGAAATGAGCAGTTCTTC.

This clonotype was recorded a few times. This sequence joins TRBV11-2 and TRBJ2-7; 9 bases map to TRBD2. The germline CDR1 and CDR2 sequences are SGHAT and FQNNGV. The CDR3 contains 15 residues. The junction had 7 bases not matched to a gene; V was cut back by 4 bases and J by 3 bases. Here the CDR3 DNA reads TGTGCCAGCAGCTCCCCGCTAGCGGGACACTACGAGCAGTACTTC. Translation gives CASSSPLAGHYEQYF.

This rearrangement joins TRBV10-3 to TRBJ1-6, with D possibly matching TRBD1 (5 bases). The CDR3 covers 14 residues. Germline loops: CDR1 ENHRY, CDR2 SYGVKD. The germline V and J ends were trimmed by 6 bases and 9 bases, with 15 bases remaining between them. Written as DNA, the CDR3 is TGTGCCATCAGAGGGGAGGGGACTGGTTCACCCCTCCACTTT. This sequence encodes CAIRGEGTGSPLHF.

The rearrangement joins TRBV5-1 to TRBJ2-5; D is perhaps TRBD2 (6 bases). This CDR3 is 15 amino acids long. V gave up 4 bases and J gave up 4 bases, with 17 bases separating them. In germline, CDR1 is SGHRS, CDR2 YFSETQ. The CDR3 region has the DNA TGCGCCAGCAGCCAGGGAGGTGAGGGGCCAGAGACCCAGTACTTC. This sequence encodes CASSQGGEGPETQYF.

The sample holds many counts of this clonotype. The rearrangement uses TRBV7-8 and TRBJ2-1; perhaps D is TRBD1 or TRBD2 (6 bases each). The CDR3 totals 16 residues. Trimming stripped 3 bases from V and 4 bases from J, with 16 bases between. Germline CDR1 SGHVS, CDR2 FQNEAQ. The CDR3 bases are TGTGCCAGCAGCTTTAGAGTGGGGGGCGCGTACAATGAGCAGTTCTTC. It yields the protein CASSFRVGGAYNEQFF.

This clonotype was seen a few times. The chain combines TRBV29-1 with TRBJ2-6; the D is unclear. V was clipped by 2 bases and J by 5 bases, with 10 bases between them. The CDR3 contains 14 residues. Germline V CDR1 and CDR2: SQVTM, ANQGSEA. DNA for the CDR3: TGCAGCGTTGAACTCGGTGAGAGGGCCAACGTCCTGACTTTC. Its translation: CSVELGERANVLTF. Based on the CDR3 plus reference TRBV29-1 and TRBJ2-6, the full variable domain is SAVISQKPSRDICQRGTSLTIQCQVDSQVTMMFWYRQQPGQSLTLIATANQGSEATYESGFVIDKFPISRPNLTFSTLTVSNMSPEDSSIYLCSVELGERANVLTFGAGSRLTVL.

The V and J genes are TRBV21-1 and TRBJ1-2; the D call TRBD1 from the table was never checked on the DNA. TRBV21-1 is recorded as a pseudogene. The CDR3 runs 18 residues. The CDR3 loop is CASSKERLPRGHLYGYTF. The CDR3, as DNA: TGTGCCAGCAGCAAAGAAAGGCTCCCCCGGGGGCATCTCTATGGCTACACCTTC.

This clonotype was detected ten times or more. The chain recombines TRBV6-4 with TRBJ2-1; D ambiguous. Trimming removed 2 bases from V and 6 bases from J, with 11 bases in between. The CDR3 consists of 14 residues. Per the germline V gene, CDR1 is MRHNA and CDR2 is SNTAGT. The CDR3 reads CASSDGPAANEQFF. In DNA form, the CDR3 reads TGTGCCAGCAGTGACGGACCGGCGGCCAATGAGCAGTTCTTC.

This chain joins TRBV4-3 and TRBJ2-7; 8 bases fit TRBD1. The CDR3 sequence is 14 residues long. The V gene's germline CDR1 is LGHNA and CDR2 YSLEER. After removal of 4 bases from V and 7 bases from J, the junction contained 9 bases not matched to a gene. This CDR3 reads CASSLSQGAGEQYF. CDR3 DNA: TGCGCCAGCAGCCTAAGCCAGGGGGCTGGGGAGCAGTACTTC.

This clonotype showed up just a few times. The gene calls are TRBV11-2 and TRBJ2-4; 9 nucleotides line up with TRBD1. Germline V gives CDR1 SGHAT, CDR2 FQNNGV. This CDR3 is built from 18 residues. The V gene end was trimmed by 1 base and the J gene end by 0 bases; junction bases not matched to a gene: 7. CDR3 DNA sequence: TGTGCCAGCAGCTTAGGATGGGACAGGGATCAAGCCAAAAACATTCAGTACTTC. As protein: CASSLGWDRDQAKNIQYF.

At least ten counts were recorded for this clonotype. The rearrangement uses TRBV20-1 and TRBJ1-5; 7 bases align to TRBD1. The germline V gene encodes CDR1 DFQATT and CDR2 SNEGSKA (reference sequence). The junction had 6 bases not matched to a gene; V was cut back by 3 bases and J by 4 bases. The length of the CDR3 is 14 residues. The CDR3 bases are TGCAGTGCTAGGGGGGACAGCCGTAATCAGCCCCAGCATTTT. Translation gives CSARGDSRNQPQHF.

This clonotype was counted many times. The CDR3 region has the DNA TGTGCCAGCAGCTTAGAGGGGGGTCAGGGGACTGAAGCTTTCTTT. This gives the protein CASSLEGGQGTEAFF. This sequence joins TRBV7-9 and TRBJ1-1; D perhaps matches TRBD1 (6 bases). The V end was cut by 1 base, the J end by 5 bases, with 14 bases between. CDR3 length equals 15 residues. CDR1 SEHNR and CDR2 FQNEAQ come from the germline V gene (reference sequence).

This chain uses TRBV7-9 with TRBJ2-7; TRBD2 matches 9 bases. CDR1 is SEHNR, CDR2 FQNEAQ, per germline (reference sequence). CDR3 size: 16 residues. With 3 bases clipped from V and 3 bases from J, the junction kept 9 bases outside the gene matches. The CDR3 loop reads CASSFRERGDDYEQYF. The CDR3 coding sequence is TGTGCCAGCAGCTTTAGGGAGCGGGGGGATGACTACGAGCAGTACTTC.

There are a few counts of this clonotype. This rearrangement joins TRBV29-1 to TRBJ2-1; no firm D call. Germline V gene data show CDR1 as SQVTM and CDR2 as ANQGSEA. V lost 6 bases and J 15 bases, leaving 18 bases between the germline ends. The length of the CDR3 is 11 residues. For the CDR3, the DNA is TGCAGCGTGTCCTCCGGGTCGAGGCGGTTCTTC. Translated, it gives CSVSSGSRRFF.